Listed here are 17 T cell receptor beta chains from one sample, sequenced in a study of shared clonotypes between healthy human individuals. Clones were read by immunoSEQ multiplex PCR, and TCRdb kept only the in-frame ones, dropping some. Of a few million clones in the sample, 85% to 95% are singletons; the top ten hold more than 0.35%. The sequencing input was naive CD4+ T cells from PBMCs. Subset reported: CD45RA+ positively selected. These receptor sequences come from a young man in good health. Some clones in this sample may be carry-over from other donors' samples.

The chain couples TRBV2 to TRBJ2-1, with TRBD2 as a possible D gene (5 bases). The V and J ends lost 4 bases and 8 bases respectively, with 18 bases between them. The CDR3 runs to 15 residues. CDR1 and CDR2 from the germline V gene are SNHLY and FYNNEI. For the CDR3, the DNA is TGTGCCAGCAGTGGAGGGATCCTACGGGCGGATGAGCAGTTCTTC. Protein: CASSGGILRADEQFF.

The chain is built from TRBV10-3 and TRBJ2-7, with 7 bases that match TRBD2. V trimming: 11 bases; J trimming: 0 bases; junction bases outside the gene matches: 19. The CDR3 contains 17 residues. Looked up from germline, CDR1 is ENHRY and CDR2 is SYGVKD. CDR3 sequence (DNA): TGTGCCGTTGCTAGCGGCCTTCCTCCCTCAAGCTCCTACGAGCAGTACTTC. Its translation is CAVASGLPPSSSYEQYF.

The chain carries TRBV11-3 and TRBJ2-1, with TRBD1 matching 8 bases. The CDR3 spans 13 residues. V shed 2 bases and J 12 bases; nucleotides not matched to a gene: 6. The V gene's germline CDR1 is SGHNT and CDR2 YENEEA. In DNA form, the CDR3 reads TGTGCCAGCAGCTTATCCCCGGACAGGGTGCAGTTCTTC. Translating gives CASSLSPDRVQFF.

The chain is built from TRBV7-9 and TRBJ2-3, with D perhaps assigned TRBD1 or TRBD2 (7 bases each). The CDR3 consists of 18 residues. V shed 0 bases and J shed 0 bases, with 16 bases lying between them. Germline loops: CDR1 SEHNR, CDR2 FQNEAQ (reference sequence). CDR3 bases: TGTGCCAGCAGCTTAGCATGGCGGGGAGGGGGCAGCACAGATACGCAGTATTTT. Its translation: CASSLAWRGGGSTDTQYF.

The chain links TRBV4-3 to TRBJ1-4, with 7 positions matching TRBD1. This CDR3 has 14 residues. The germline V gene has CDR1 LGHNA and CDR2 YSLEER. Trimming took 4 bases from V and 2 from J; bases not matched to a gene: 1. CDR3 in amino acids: CASSPTGTNEKLFF. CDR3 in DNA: TGCGCCAGCAGCCCGACAGGGACTAATGAAAAACTGTTTTTT.

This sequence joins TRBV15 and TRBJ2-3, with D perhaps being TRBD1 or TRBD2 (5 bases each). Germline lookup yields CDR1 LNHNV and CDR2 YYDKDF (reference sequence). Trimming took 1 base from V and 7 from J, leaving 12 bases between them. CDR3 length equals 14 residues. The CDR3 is CATSRGDGAYTQYF. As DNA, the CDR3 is TGTGCCACCAGCAGAGGAGACGGGGCTTATACGCAGTATTTT.

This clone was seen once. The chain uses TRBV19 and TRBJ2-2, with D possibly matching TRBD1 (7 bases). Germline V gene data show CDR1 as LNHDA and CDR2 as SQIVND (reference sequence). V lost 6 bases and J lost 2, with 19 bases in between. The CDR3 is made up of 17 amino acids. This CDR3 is CASRRPSGGGNTGELFF. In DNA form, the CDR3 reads TGTGCCAGTAGAAGACCCTCAGGGGGAGGTAACACCGGGGAGCTGTTTTTT.

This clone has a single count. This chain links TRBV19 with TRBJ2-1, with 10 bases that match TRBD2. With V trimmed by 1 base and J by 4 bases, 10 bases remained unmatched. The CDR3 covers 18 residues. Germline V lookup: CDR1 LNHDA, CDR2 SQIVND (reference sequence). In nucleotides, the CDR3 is TGTGCCAGTAGTATAGGTTTCCTAGCGGGAGACATTTACAATGAGCAGTTCTTC. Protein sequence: CASSIGFLAGDIYNEQFF.

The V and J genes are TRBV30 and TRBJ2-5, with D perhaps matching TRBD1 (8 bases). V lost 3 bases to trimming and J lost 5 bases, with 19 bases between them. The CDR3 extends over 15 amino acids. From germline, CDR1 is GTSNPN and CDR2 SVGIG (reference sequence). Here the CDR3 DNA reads TGTGCCTGGAGACCTGACAGGGGAGGGTGGGAGACCCAGTACTTC. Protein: CAWRPDRGGWETQYF.

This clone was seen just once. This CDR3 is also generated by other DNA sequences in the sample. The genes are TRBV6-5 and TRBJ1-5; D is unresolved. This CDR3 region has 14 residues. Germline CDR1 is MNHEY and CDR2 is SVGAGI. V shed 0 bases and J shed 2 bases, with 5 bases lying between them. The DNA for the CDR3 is TGTGCCAGCAGTTACTCGGGAGGCAATCAGCCCCAGCATTTT. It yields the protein CASSYSGGNQPQHF.

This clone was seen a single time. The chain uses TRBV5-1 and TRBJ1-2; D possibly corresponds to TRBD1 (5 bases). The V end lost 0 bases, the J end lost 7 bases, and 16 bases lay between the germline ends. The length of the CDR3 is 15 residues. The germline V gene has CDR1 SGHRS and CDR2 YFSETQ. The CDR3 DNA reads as TGCGCCAGCAGCTTGGCGGGGCCCATCCAGGTTGGCTACACCTTC. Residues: CASSLAGPIQVGYTF.

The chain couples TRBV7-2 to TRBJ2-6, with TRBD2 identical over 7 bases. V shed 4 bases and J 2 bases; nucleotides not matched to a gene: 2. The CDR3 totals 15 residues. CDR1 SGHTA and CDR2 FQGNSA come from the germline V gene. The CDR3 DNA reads TGTGCCAGCAGCTCTGGGAGGGCTGGGGCCAACGTCCTGACTTTC. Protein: CASSSGRAGANVLTF.

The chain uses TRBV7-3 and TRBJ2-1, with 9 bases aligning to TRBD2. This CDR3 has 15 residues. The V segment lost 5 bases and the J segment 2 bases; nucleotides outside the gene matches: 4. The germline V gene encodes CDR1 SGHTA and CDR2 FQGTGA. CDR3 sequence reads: CASSLAGTAYNEQFF. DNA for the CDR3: TGTGCCAGCAGCCTAGCGGGAACCGCCTACAATGAGCAGTTCTTC. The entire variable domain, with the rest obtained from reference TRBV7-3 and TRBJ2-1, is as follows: GAGVSQTPSNKVTEKGKYVELRCDPISGHTALYWYRQSLGQGPEFLIYFQGTGAADDSGLPNDRFFAVRPEGSVSTLKIQRTERGDSAVYLCASSLAGTAYNEQFFGPGTRLTVL.

The CDR3 is CASSLGLKGPNLRGAYNEQFF. Here the CDR3 DNA reads TGTGCCAGCAGCTTAGGCCTAAAGGGGCCAAATCTTAGGGGGGCCTACAATGAGCAGTTCTTC. The V gene is TRBV13, the J gene TRBJ2-1; D might be TRBD1 or TRBD2, each matching 6 bases. This CDR3 region has 21 residues. Germline V lookup: CDR1 PRHDT, CDR2 FYEKMQ (reference sequence). The V gene lost 0 bases and the J gene lost 2 bases, with 26 bases spanning the gap.

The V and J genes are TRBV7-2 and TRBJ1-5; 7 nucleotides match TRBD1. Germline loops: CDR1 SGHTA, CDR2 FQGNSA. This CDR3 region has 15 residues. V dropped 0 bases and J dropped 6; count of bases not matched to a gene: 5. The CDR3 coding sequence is TGTGCCAGCAGCTTAGCCCCCAGGGGGAGTCAGCCCCAGCATTTT. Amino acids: CASSLAPRGSQPQHF. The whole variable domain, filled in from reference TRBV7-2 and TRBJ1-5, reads GAGVSQSPSNKVTEKGKDVELRCDPISGHTALYWYRQSLGQGLEFLIYFQGNSAPDKSGLPSDRFSAERTGGSVSTLTIQRTQQEDSAVYLCASSLAPRGSQPQHFGDGTRLSIL.

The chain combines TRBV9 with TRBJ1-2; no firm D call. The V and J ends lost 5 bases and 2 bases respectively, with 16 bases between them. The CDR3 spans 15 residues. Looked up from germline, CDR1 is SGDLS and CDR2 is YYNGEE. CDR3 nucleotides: TGTGCCAGCAGGGGTGGGGAGGGCCAAAACTATGGCTACACCTTC. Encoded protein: CASRGGEGQNYGYTF.

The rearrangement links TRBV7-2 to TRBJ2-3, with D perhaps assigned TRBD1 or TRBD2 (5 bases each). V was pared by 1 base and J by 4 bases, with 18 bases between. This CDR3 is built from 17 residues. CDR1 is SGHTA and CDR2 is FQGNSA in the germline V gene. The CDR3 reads CASSLGYGGGAPDTQYF. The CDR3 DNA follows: TGTGCCAGCAGCTTAGGTTACGGAGGTGGGGCCCCAGATACGCAGTATTTT.